This TCR beta chain is from a study of Graves' ophthalmopathy and Graves' hyperthyroidism. CDR3 size: 14 residues. Germline assignment: CDR1 SGHDT and CDR2 YYEEEE. The V gene lost 0 bases and the J gene lost 4 bases, with 10 bases spanning the gap. In this sample, this clonotype turned up many times. TCR beta CDR3 regions were amplified from RNA transcripts. RT-PCR was first run with HTBI primers, then multiplex PCR in a second round. TCRdb reprocessed the multiplex PCR reads via MiXCR and lists one record per CDR3 protein. The sample gives about 740,000 distinct CDR3 sequences, around 40% of which show up once; approximately 46% is in the top ten.

This receptor was obtained from an adult man with Graves' ophthalmopathy. This rearrangement joins TRBV5-6 to TRBJ1-2; D might be TRBD1 (6 bases). The sequencing input was peripheral blood. CDR3 sequence reads: CASSLGWTVYGYTF. DNA for the CDR3: TGTGCCAGCAGCTTGGGGTGGACAGTCTATGGCTACACCTTC.